The 5 T cell receptor beta chains below come from one sample, sequenced in a study of beta chain features in type 1 diabetes. Expressed TCRB transcripts were sequenced, since all the RNA that had been isolated was reverse transcribed. Some clones are missing from TCRdb's copy, which holds only in-frame ones; the method was immunoSEQ multiplex PCR. The sample includes over 65,000 clones, approximately 32% of them seen just once. Sequencing was done on a sample of stem cell memory CD4+ T cells from blood. All receptors derive from a woman under 30 in good health.

This clone was detected a few times. The gene calls are TRBV7-9 and TRBJ1-1, with 7 bases identical to TRBD1. CDR3 length: 14 amino acids. Trimming took 8 bases from V and 3 from J; bases not matched to a gene: 9. Germline CDR1 SEHNR, CDR2 FQNEAQ (reference sequence). The CDR3 DNA reads TGTGCCAGCGCCGTGGACAGGCGGGACACTGAAGCTTTCTTT. This translates into CASAVDRRDTEAFF.

This chain connects TRBV5-4 to TRBJ2-5, with 11 bases aligning to TRBD2. This CDR3 spans 15 amino acids. Per germline, CDR1 SGHNT and CDR2 YYREEE (reference sequence). Trimming at V came to 4 bases and at J to 4 bases, leaving 6 bases not matched to a gene. CDR3 sequence: CASSPPSGGPETQYF. Written as DNA, the CDR3 is TGTGCCAGCAGCCCCCCTAGCGGGGGGCCAGAGACCCAGTACTTC. The entire variable domain, with the rest obtained from reference TRBV5-4 and TRBJ2-5, is as follows: ETGVTQSPTHLIKTRGQQVTLRCSSQSGHNTVSWYQQALGQGPQFIFQYYREEENGRGNFPPRFSGLQFPNYSSELNVNALELDDSALYLCASSPPSGGPETQYFGPGTRLLVL.

The chain recombines TRBV2 with TRBJ2-1, with 7 bases lining up with TRBD2. CDR3 size: 15 residues. Germline V gives CDR1 SNHLY, CDR2 FYNNEI. Trimming cost V 0 bases and J 7 bases; bases outside gene matches: 6. CDR3: CASSEARGGGNEQFF. The CDR3 DNA follows: TGTGCCAGCAGTGAAGCGCGCGGGGGAGGGAATGAGCAGTTCTTC.

The chain links TRBV30 to TRBJ2-3, with TRBD1 matching over 8 bases. Trimming cost V 0 bases and J 4 bases; bases outside gene matches: 6. The CDR3 loop spans 15 amino acids. Per germline, CDR1 GTSNPN and CDR2 SVGIG (reference sequence). For the CDR3, the DNA is TGTGCCTGGAGTGTACAGGGGGGCACATCAGATACGCAGTATTTT. Translating gives CAWSVQGGTSDTQYF.

This clone showed up just a few times. V and J are TRBV19 and TRBJ1-5; D is possibly TRBD1 (5 bases). The V gene's germline CDR1 is LNHDA and CDR2 SQIVND (reference sequence). Trimming pared 6 bases from V and 0 bases from J, leaving 12 bases between. The CDR3 runs to 15 residues. CDR3 sequence reads: CASRQTAISNQPQHF. The CDR3 region has the DNA TGTGCCAGTAGACAGACAGCAATTAGCAATCAGCCCCAGCATTTT.